This TCR beta chain originates from a study of regulatory dendritic cells for organ transplantation. V dropped 1 base and J dropped 4 bases, with 16 bases sitting between them. CDR1 is SEHNR and CDR2 is FQNEAQ in the germline V gene (reference sequence). The CDR3 sequence is 16 residues long. This clone was observed a few times. Some clones are missing from TCRdb's copy, which holds only in-frame ones; the method was immunoSEQ multiplex PCR. In the table there are 35,000 to 40,000 clones, 90% to 95% of which are singletons. The source of this sequence is a human donor in good health. The sequencing sample was made of naive CD8+ T cells from blood. Subset here: CD45RA+ naive T cells. The V and J genes are TRBV7-9 and TRBJ1-1; possibly TRBD1 for D (6 bases). This CDR3 reads CASSLVVGGRSTEAFF. DNA for the CDR3: TGTGCCAGCAGCTTAGTTGTTGGGGGCCGGAGCACTGAAGCTTTCTTT.